The 28 T cell receptor beta chains given below trace back to one sample, sequenced in a study of response to subunit inactivated influenza vaccine (dated 2018 in TCRdb). Library prep was done by RT-PCR. These reads were obtained on an Illumina HiSeq 2500. TCRdb reworked the public reads: Q25 trimming with fastp, MiXCR clone assembly, productive beta chains retained. Each entry merges the rows of one CDR3 protein and shows their most common DNA and genes. Here the sample has hundreds of thousands of distinct CDR3 sequences; about 11% occur a single time. Approximately 10% of the sample lies in the top ten. The sequencing used PBMCs from blood, collected on the day of vaccination. These receptors came from a man aged 45-65 years who received an inactivated influenza vaccine. Donor details come from another sample of the same person, matched by shared clones.

This clonotype was seen more than once but under ten times. This chain connects TRBV7-9 to TRBJ1-4; D ambiguous. Germline V CDR1 and CDR2: SEHNR, FQNEAQ (reference sequence). The CDR3 is made up of 17 amino acids. V shed 2 bases and J shed 0 bases, with 13 bases lying between them. Here the CDR3 DNA reads TGTGCCAGCAGCTTAAAGGGTCACTCCTCAACTAATGAAAAACTGTTTTTT. Protein product: CASSLKGHSSTNEKLFF.

V usage is TRBV7-9 and J usage is TRBJ2-1, with D uncertain. Trimming pared 0 bases from V and 2 bases from J, leaving 5 bases between. CDR1 and CDR2 from the germline V gene are SEHNR and FQNEAQ (reference sequence). The CDR3 length is 14 residues. CDR3 sequence: CASSLAWTYNEQFF. In nucleotides, the CDR3 is TGTGCCAGCAGCTTAGCCTGGACCTACAATGAGCAGTTCTTC. The full variable domain, with the rest looked up from reference TRBV7-9 and TRBJ2-1, is DTGVSQNPRHKITKRGQNVTFRCDPISEHNRLYWYRQTLGQGPEFLTYFQNEAQLEKSRLLSDRFSAERPKGSFSTLEIQRTEQGDSAMYLCASSLAWTYNEQFFGPGTRLTVL.

This clonotype occurred many times. The rearrangement joins TRBV20-1 to TRBJ2-5, with 7 bases fitting TRBD2. V shed 5 bases and J 1 base; nucleotides not matched to a gene: 4. CDR1 DFQATT and CDR2 SNEGSKA come from the germline V gene (reference sequence). The CDR3 consists of 13 residues. CDR3 in amino acids: CSASRGIQETQYF. CDR3 sequence (DNA): TGCAGTGCTTCGCGGGGGATCCAAGAGACCCAGTACTTC.

The J gene is TRBJ2-5, the V gene TRBV20-1, with a possible D match to TRBD2 (6 bases). Germline V gives CDR1 DFQATT, CDR2 SNEGSKA (reference sequence). The CDR3 contains 15 residues. With 4 bases removed from V and 6 bases from J, the gap between germline ends came to 21 bases. CDR3 sequence: CSAKTDRGSLQTQYF. The CDR3 coding sequence is TGCAGTGCTAAGACCGACCGGGGGTCCCTGCAGACCCAGTACTTC.

This clonotype has only a few counts. The rearrangement links TRBV2 to TRBJ2-2; D might be TRBD2 (5 bases). Germline-derived CDR1 and CDR2 are SNHLY and FYNNEI. V was shortened by 4 bases and J by 0 bases, with 9 bases between the two germline ends. This CDR3 has 15 residues. The CDR3, as DNA: TGTGCCAGCAGTGGGACTCAATCGAACACCGGGGAGCTGTTTTTT. Protein: CASSGTQSNTGELFF.

This clonotype occurred many times. CDR3 residues: CSALRGPPVSPLHF. In DNA, the CDR3 is TGCAGTGCCCTAAGAGGACCCCCGGTTTCACCCCTCCACTTT. V is TRBV20-1 and J is TRBJ1-6; no firm D call. V was trimmed by 6 bases and J by 9 bases, leaving 18 bases between them. The CDR3 is made up of 14 amino acids. Germline CDR1 reads DFQATT; CDR2 reads SNEGSKA (reference sequence).

This clonotype appeared a few times. The chain is built from TRBV5-1 and TRBJ2-2; tentative D call: TRBD1 (5 bases). Germline-derived CDR1 and CDR2 are SGHRS and YFSETQ. Trimming pared 5 bases from V and 4 bases from J, leaving 12 bases between. This CDR3 has 14 residues. Written as DNA, the CDR3 is TGCGCCAGCAGTGGGGCTTTGAGCACCGGGGAGCTGTTTTTT. Translating gives CASSGALSTGELFF. Using reference TRBV5-1 and TRBJ2-2 for the parts outside the CDR3, the full variable domain is KAGVTQTPRYLIKTRGQQVTLSCSPISGHRSVSWYQQTPGQGLQFLFEYFSETQRNKGNFPGRFSGRQFSNSRSEMNVSTLELGDSALYLCASSGALSTGELFFGEGSRLTVL.

The J gene is TRBJ2-1, the V gene TRBV20-1; D may match TRBD1 or TRBD2 (5 bases each). Trimming pared 0 bases from V and 15 bases from J, leaving 18 bases between. Germline CDR1 reads DFQATT; CDR2 reads SNEGSKA (reference sequence). This CDR3 has 13 residues. The CDR3, as DNA: TGCAGTGCTAGAGATATTGGGATTTATGGGGGGTTCTTC. It translates to CSARDIGIYGGFF.

This clonotype was seen more than once but under ten times. The chain has TRBV10-3 and TRBJ2-7; a weak D match, TRBD2 (5 bases). Germline CDR1 ENHRY, CDR2 SYGVKD. Trimming pared 4 bases from V and 2 bases from J, leaving 12 bases between. The CDR3 spans 14 residues. The CDR3 is CAISVSGLTYEQYF. DNA of the CDR3: TGTGCCATCAGTGTCTCCGGACTTACCTACGAGCAGTACTTC.

This clonotype was counted only a few times. V is TRBV7-8 and J is TRBJ2-2, with 9 bases matching TRBD2. Trimming took 1 base from V and 8 from J; bases not matched to a gene: 5. Germline V lookup: CDR1 SGHVS, CDR2 FQNEAQ. This CDR3 contains 15 residues. DNA of the CDR3: TGTGCCAGCAGCTTAGATGGTAGCGGGAGAGGGGAGCTGTTTTTT. This encodes CASSLDGSGRGELFF.

This clonotype was seen only a few times. The V call is TRBV12-3 or TRBV12-4, the J call TRBJ2-1; D uncertain. CDR3 length equals 14 residues. V gave up 8 bases and J gave up 4 bases, with 15 bases separating them. Written as DNA, the CDR3 is TGTGCCAGCCGATCCATCTCTACATACAATGAGCAGTTCTTC. Protein: CASRSISTYNEQFF.

The chain is built from TRBV4-2 and TRBJ2-1, with a possible D match to TRBD2 (6 bases). CDR1 and CDR2 from the germline V gene are LGHNA and YNFKEQ. Trimming removed 0 bases at V and 9 bases at J, with 15 bases between. CDR3 length equals 15 residues. CDR3 sequence reads: CASSQDLRDKGEQFF. CDR3 sequence (DNA): TGTGCCAGCAGCCAAGATCTGCGGGATAAGGGTGAGCAGTTCTTC.

CDR3 sequence: CASSSYRENLKETQYF. The CDR3 DNA reads TGCGCCAGCAGCTCCTACAGGGAAAACCTAAAAGAGACCCAGTACTTC. V is TRBV5-1 and J is TRBJ2-5, with D possibly TRBD1 on 6 matching bases. The germline V gene has CDR1 SGHRS and CDR2 YFSETQ. The length of the CDR3 is 16 residues. V was pared by 3 bases and J by 3 bases, with 18 bases between. The full variable domain, rest sourced from reference TRBV5-1 and TRBJ2-5, is KAGVTQTPRYLIKTRGQQVTLSCSPISGHRSVSWYQQTPGQGLQFLFEYFSETQRNKGNFPGRFSGRQFSNSRSEMNVSTLELGDSALYLCASSSYRENLKETQYFGPGTRLLVL.

This clonotype was detected many times. This chain joins TRBV7-2 and TRBJ1-5, with 7 positions matching TRBD1. CDR1 and CDR2 from the germline V gene are SGHTA and FQGNSA. With 5 bases clipped from V and 4 bases from J, the junction kept 2 bases outside the gene matches. The CDR3 is made up of 13 amino acids. Written as DNA, the CDR3 is TGTGCCAGCAGCCTGGACAGGAATCAGCCCCAGCATTTT. Translating gives CASSLDRNQPQHF.

This clonotype showed up many times. The CDR3 loop is CSASTSDKETQYF. In DNA form, the CDR3 reads TGCAGTGCTTCTACTAGCGACAAAGAGACCCAGTACTTC. The chain has TRBV20-1 and TRBJ2-5, with 7 nucleotides matching TRBD2. Germline values: CDR1 DFQATT, CDR2 SNEGSKA (reference sequence). CDR3 size: 13 residues. Losses at the gene ends were 5 bases for V and 3 bases for J; bases not matched to a gene: 6.

This clonotype was detected only a few times. This chain connects TRBV5-1 to TRBJ2-7, with D perhaps assigned TRBD1 or TRBD2 (5 bases each). The CDR3 is made up of 14 amino acids. V shed 0 bases and J shed 5 bases, with 12 bases lying between them. CDR1 SGHRS and CDR2 YFSETQ come from the germline V gene. CDR3 amino acids: CASSLARGLDEQYF. CDR3 bases: TGCGCCAGCAGCTTGGCTCGGGGCCTTGACGAGCAGTACTTC.

The V gene is TRBV27, the J gene TRBJ2-1; 9 nucleotides align to TRBD1. Looked up from germline, CDR1 is MNHEY and CDR2 is SMNVEV (reference sequence). With V trimmed by 6 bases and J by 2 bases, 14 bases remained unmatched. The CDR3 is 18 amino acids. The CDR3 here is CASRLRDREEKPYNEQFF. CDR3 sequence (DNA): TGTGCCAGCAGACTCCGGGACAGGGAAGAAAAGCCCTACAATGAGCAGTTCTTC.

This clonotype was detected only a few times. V and J are TRBV20-1 and TRBJ2-7; a possible D gene is TRBD1 (5 bases). Germline CDR1 is DFQATT and CDR2 is SNEGSKA (reference sequence). The CDR3 spans 12 residues. V dropped 1 base and J dropped 4 bases, with 8 bases sitting between them. CDR3 in amino acids: CSARGSGYEQYF. CDR3 DNA sequence: TGCAGTGCTAGAGGGTCAGGGTACGAGCAGTACTTC.

In its sample, this clonotype was seen many times. The chain carries TRBV7-9 and TRBJ2-5; 7 bases match TRBD1. CDR1 and CDR2 from the germline V gene are SEHNR and FQNEAQ (reference sequence). This CDR3 contains 16 residues. V lost 2 bases, J lost 2 bases, and 8 bases stayed unmatched. CDR3 amino acids: CASSLLKTGRQETQYF. The CDR3 DNA is TGTGCCAGCAGCTTACTGAAGACAGGGCGACAAGAGACCCAGTACTTC.

V gene TRBV7-6 combines with J gene TRBJ2-3, with 7 bases lining up with TRBD2. Germline V CDR1 and CDR2: SGHVS, FNYEAQ. V was clipped by 2 bases and J by 0 bases; unmatched bases: 5. This CDR3 has 16 residues. The CDR3 protein is CASSLWASGSTDTQYF. The CDR3, as DNA: TGTGCCAGCAGCTTATGGGCTAGCGGAAGCACAGATACGCAGTATTTT.

This clonotype was recorded at least ten times. The chain couples TRBV29-1 to TRBJ1-1; D is possibly TRBD1 (6 bases). Germline assignment: CDR1 SQVTM and CDR2 ANQGSEA. This CDR3 has 12 amino acids. Trimming took off 5 bases at V and 0 bases at J, with 7 bases between the two ends. CDR3 region: CSVYRVNTEAFF. The CDR3 nucleotides read TGCAGCGTTTACAGGGTGAACACTGAAGCTTTCTTT.

This clonotype was recorded a few times. The chain recombines TRBV20-1 with TRBJ1-2; the D is unclear. CDR3 length equals 12 residues. In germline, CDR1 is DFQATT, CDR2 SNEGSKA (reference sequence). V was clipped by 3 bases and J by 4 bases, with 9 bases between them. CDR3 sequence reads: CSASATAYGYTF. The CDR3 DNA follows: TGCAGTGCTAGTGCCACAGCCTATGGCTACACCTTC.

The chain recombines TRBV7-9 with TRBJ2-5; a weak D match, TRBD1 (6 bases). Looked up from germline, CDR1 is SEHNR and CDR2 is FQNEAQ (reference sequence). The CDR3 runs 15 residues. V gave up 0 bases and J gave up 5 bases, with 13 bases separating them. The CDR3 bases are TGTGCCAGCAGCTTAGCGCAGGGGTCCACGGAGACCCAGTACTTC. Translation gives CASSLAQGSTETQYF.

This clonotype was seen many times. This chain joins TRBV10-2 and TRBJ2-1; D may be TRBD1 or TRBD2 (5 bases each). Germline CDR1 reads WSHSY; CDR2 reads SAAADI. This CDR3 spans 12 amino acids. V gave up 3 bases and J gave up 9 bases, with 9 bases separating them. This chain's CDR3 is CASSELRGEQFF. Here the CDR3 DNA reads TGCGCCAGCAGTGAATTGAGGGGTGAGCAGTTCTTC.

The rearrangement links TRBV10-2 to TRBJ1-6; 12 nucleotides line up with TRBD1. CDR3 length: 15 amino acids. Germline V gene data show CDR1 as WSHSY and CDR2 as SAAADI. J was trimmed by 12 bases and V by 6 bases; bases with no gene match: 9. The CDR3 spells CASRFGTGGGVPLHF. CDR3 sequence (DNA): TGCGCCAGCAGATTCGGGACAGGGGGCGGAGTACCCCTCCACTTT.

The chain links TRBV6-5 to TRBJ1-2, with 7 bases identical to TRBD1. Trimming at V came to 0 bases and at J to 2 bases, leaving 3 bases not matched to a gene. Germline CDR1 reads MNHEY; CDR2 reads SVGAGI. The CDR3 is made up of 15 amino acids. CDR3 nucleotide sequence: TGTGCCAGCAGTTACTCGAAGGGACAGAACTATGGCTACACCTTC. It translates to CASSYSKGQNYGYTF.

This chain's CDR3 is CASSMGLARKHEQFF. The CDR3, as DNA: TGTGCCAGCAGTATGGGACTAGCGAGAAAGCATGAGCAGTTCTTC. J is TRBJ2-1 and V is TRBV14; TRBD2 agrees at 10 bases. This CDR3 has 15 residues. The V gene end was trimmed by 6 bases and the J gene end by 8 bases; junction bases not matched to a gene: 10. CDR1 is SGHDN and CDR2 is FVKESK in the germline V gene.

This clonotype was found many times. The V gene is TRBV30, the J gene TRBJ2-1; D perhaps matches TRBD2 (6 bases). V lost 2 bases and J 12 bases, leaving 11 bases between the germline ends. The length of the CDR3 is 11 residues. Looked up from germline, CDR1 is GTSNPN and CDR2 is SVGIG (reference sequence). The CDR3 sequence: CAWSKTRRQFF. Written as DNA, the CDR3 is TGTGCCTGGAGTAAGACTAGAAGGCAGTTCTTC.